The 15 T cell receptor beta chains below come from one sample, sequenced in a study of patients and donors after allogeneic stem cell transplantation. MiXCR, applied by TCRdb to the RT-PCR reads, yields one record per CDR3 protein. The table records 150,000 to 250,000 distinct CDR3 sequences, less than 45% of them present only once. Material: blood, either unsorted or a sorted T cell fraction (not recorded which). These receptors were obtained from a human donor who was either an allogeneic HSCT recipient or a stem cell or donor lymphocyte infusion donor (not recorded which). It is not recorded whose cells these are; they may come from a transplant donor.

V usage is TRBV20-1 and J usage is TRBJ2-7, with D maybe TRBD2 (6 bases). CDR3 length: 13 amino acids. The germline V and J ends were trimmed by 3 bases and 4 bases, with 13 bases remaining between them. CDR1 is DFQATT and CDR2 is SNEGSKA in the germline V gene (reference sequence). CDR3 protein: CSASLGSGYEQYF. The CDR3 nucleotides read TGCAGTGCTAGTCTCGGGAGTGGTTACGAGCAGTACTTC.

A note on this clonotype: A much more abundant neighbour one base away suggests this may be a read error. This likely comes from a read error, as the CDR3 has no conserved phenylalanine or tryptophan at its end. This rearrangement joins TRBV12-3 or TRBV12-4 to TRBJ1-5; 7 bases agree with TRBD1. The CDR3 has 15 amino acids. V lost 6 bases and J lost 2; bases outside the gene matches: 7. CDR3 sequence (DNA): TGTGCCAGCAGCTCCCAGGGGGTGGGCAATCAGCCCCAGCATTTG. Its protein product is CASSSQGVGNQPQHL.

The chain joins TRBV20-1 to TRBJ1-2, with 7 bases matching TRBD1. Germline-derived CDR1 and CDR2 are DFQATT and SNEGSKA (reference sequence). V shed 1 base, J shed 5 bases, and the junction held 10 bases outside the gene matches. This CDR3 comprises 15 residues. The CDR3 loop reads CSARGAFRGKYGYTF. As DNA, the CDR3 is TGCAGTGCTAGAGGAGCCTTCAGGGGGAAATATGGCTACACCTTC.

The rearrangement joins TRBV4-3 to TRBJ2-1; weak D call: TRBD2 (6 bases). Germline V gene lookup returns CDR1 LGHNA and CDR2 YSLEER. V lost 1 base and J lost 9, with 13 bases in between. The CDR3 loop spans 14 amino acids. CDR3 DNA sequence: TGCGCCAGCAGCCAAGGGCGACTAGACGGTGAGCAGTTCTTC. Residues: CASSQGRLDGEQFF.

In its sample, this clonotype was seen a few times. V gene TRBV12-3 or TRBV12-4 combines with J gene TRBJ2-3, with D unresolved. The CDR3 is 16 amino acids. Trimming removed 4 bases from V and 9 bases from J, with 23 bases in between. The CDR3 spells CASSSNSLRIALTQYF. CDR3 in DNA: TGTGCCAGCAGTTCGAATAGTTTGAGAATTGCCCTGACGCAGTATTTT.

The V and J genes are TRBV24-1 and TRBJ1-1; no reliable D call. The CDR3 runs to 14 residues. The V end lost 4 bases, the J end lost 6 bases, and 14 bases lay between the germline ends. Germline V lookup: CDR1 KGHDR, CDR2 SFDVKD. CDR3 protein: CATSDSTVFSEAFF. CDR3 DNA: TGTGCCACCAGTGACTCCACGGTGTTCTCTGAAGCTTTCTTT.

The chain carries TRBV5-1 and TRBJ2-4; D might be TRBD1 (6 bases). The CDR3 is 16 residues long. Trimming removed 4 bases at V and 2 bases at J, with 16 bases between. Germline CDR1 is SGHRS and CDR2 is YFSETQ. The CDR3 here is CASSTVLGGPKNIQYF. The DNA of the CDR3 is TGCGCCAGCAGCACTGTTTTAGGGGGTCCCAAAAACATTCAGTACTTC.

J is TRBJ2-4 and V is TRBV4-3; TRBD2 matches 7 bases. V dropped 0 bases and J dropped 7; count of bases not matched to a gene: 3. Germline CDR1 reads LGHNA; CDR2 reads YSLEER. This CDR3 has 14 residues. The DNA for the CDR3 is TGCGCCAGCAGCCAAGATCAACTAGCGAACATTCAGTACTTC. Its translation is CASSQDQLANIQYF.

This clonotype showed up just once. The chain links TRBV6-5 to TRBJ2-1; TRBD2 agrees at 10 bases. Germline CDR1 and CDR2: MNHEY and SVGAGI. The CDR3 totals 15 residues. V shed 6 bases and J 4 bases; nucleotides not matched to a gene: 6. The CDR3 region has the DNA TGTGCCAGCAGATCTAGCGGGGGACCTTACAATGAGCAGTTCTTC. Its protein product is CASRSSGGPYNEQFF.

This rearrangement joins TRBV2 to TRBJ2-3; 9 nucleotides agree with TRBD1. The J segment lost 4 bases and the V segment lost 7 bases, leaving 9 bases of the junction unmatched. This CDR3 comprises 15 residues. Germline V gene data show CDR1 as SNHLY and CDR2 as FYNNEI. This CDR3 is CASNLGQGTSDTQYF. The CDR3 bases are TGTGCCAGCAACCTAGGACAGGGGACCTCAGATACGCAGTATTTT.

The chain couples TRBV12-3 or TRBV12-4 to TRBJ1-1, with 7 bases matching TRBD1. The CDR3 is 15 residues long. The J segment lost 1 base and the V segment lost 5 bases, leaving 7 bases of the junction unmatched. For the CDR3, the DNA is TGTGCCAGCAGTCAAATGAGGGGGCCGAACACTGAAGCTTTCTTT. Its translation is CASSQMRGPNTEAFF.

The chain couples TRBV29-1 to TRBJ2-3; D possibly corresponds to TRBD2 (5 bases). The CDR3 loop spans 15 amino acids. V was shortened by 0 bases and J by 1 base, with 11 bases between the two germline ends. Germline V gene data show CDR1 as SQVTM and CDR2 as ANQGSEA. The CDR3 bases are TGCAGCGTTGAAGATCAGGAGCGGCGCACAGATACGCAGTATTTT. This sequence encodes CSVEDQERRTDTQYF.

The chain is built from TRBV27 and TRBJ1-1; 9 nucleotides line up with TRBD1. The ends lost 5 bases at V and 7 bases at J; junction bases unmatched: 8. Germline-derived CDR1 and CDR2 are MNHEY and SMNVEV (reference sequence). The CDR3 extends over 14 amino acids. The CDR3, as DNA: TGTGCCAGCAGTCCAGGGACAGGGTCCGGTGAAGCTTTCTTT. This gives the protein CASSPGTGSGEAFF.

This clonotype has a handful of counts. V usage is TRBV12-3 or TRBV12-4 and J usage is TRBJ1-4; D is perhaps TRBD1 (6 bases). Trimming took 3 bases from V and 5 from J, leaving 13 bases between them. The CDR3 is 15 residues long. CDR3 in amino acids: CASSLRGQPNEKLFF. The CDR3 DNA is TGTGCCAGCAGTTTGAGAGGACAGCCGAATGAAAAACTGTTTTTT.

The chain uses TRBV7-6 and TRBJ2-2; no clear D. This CDR3 spans 15 amino acids. Germline loops: CDR1 SGHVS, CDR2 FNYEAQ. V lost 2 bases to trimming and J lost 8 bases, with 15 bases between them. In DNA, the CDR3 is TGTGCCAGCAGCTTAAATGTGTCCCCGCGGGGGGAGCTGTTTTTT. Encoded protein: CASSLNVSPRGELFF. Full variable domain (outside the CDR3, taken from reference TRBV7-6 and TRBJ2-2): GAGVSQSPRYKVTKRGQDVALRCDPISGHVSLYWYRQALGQGPEFLTYFNYEAQQDKSGLPNDRFSAERPEGSISTLTIQRTEQRDSAMYRCASSLNVSPRGELFFGEGSRLTVL.